The 27 T cell receptor beta chains reported below all come from one sample, sequenced in a study of identical twins (dated by TCRdb to between 2015 and 2016). Library generation was performed with 5' RACE. The reads were generated on an Illumina HiSeq 2000. Clones were called with MiXCR by TCRdb after fastp trimmed the public reads at Q25, and only in-frame beta chains were retained. Each CDR3 protein gets just one entry, which takes the most common genes and DNA from the rows behind it. Across this sample there are about 550,000 distinct CDR3 sequences, with about a fifth seen only once. Roughly 0.5% of the sample lies in the top ten. This sample was shared with a second study, whose subject was yellow fever vaccine responses in identical twins.

The sequenced sample was CD4+ T cells sorted from blood. These receptors were collected from a woman younger than 35 in good health.

This clonotype was observed a few times. This chain joins TRBV3-1 and TRBJ2-2; D is ambiguous. V was cut by 6 bases and J by 0 bases, with 8 bases left in between. The germline gives CDR1 LGHDT, CDR2 YNNKEL (reference sequence). The CDR3 has 14 residues. For the CDR3, the DNA is TGTGCCAGCAGGAAGGCCACGAACACCGGGGAGCTGTTTTTT. It yields the protein CASRKATNTGELFF.

This clonotype has more than one count but fewer than ten. This chain uses TRBV10-3 with TRBJ2-7; D assignment may be TRBD1 or TRBD2 (6 bases each). Deletions cut 4 bases from V and 3 bases from J, with 16 bases between. CDR3 length: 15 amino acids. Germline CDR1 and CDR2: ENHRY and SYGVKD. The CDR3 spells CAISVWGAHNYEQYV. CDR3 coding DNA: TGTGCCATCAGTGTATGGGGGGCGCACAACTACGAGCAGTACGTC.

The chain has TRBV2 and TRBJ2-7; D unclear. The V end lost 8 bases, the J end lost 2 bases, and 13 bases lay between the germline ends. Germline CDR1 is SNHLY and CDR2 is FYNNEI. The CDR3 consists of 13 residues. This CDR3 is CASEGRFPYEQYF. CDR3 coding DNA: TGTGCCAGCGAAGGACGCTTTCCCTACGAGCAGTACTTC.

The CDR3 reads CASTTGESYEQYF. CDR3 DNA: TGTGCCAGCACTACAGGGGAATCCTACGAGCAGTACTTC. The chain recombines TRBV28 with TRBJ2-7; 7 bases are shared with TRBD1. Germline V gives CDR1 MDHEN, CDR2 SYDVKM. The CDR3 totals 13 residues. J was trimmed by 1 base and V by 7 bases; bases with no gene match: 4.

The CDR3 DNA sequence: TGCAGTGCTGCCCCACCAGGGCAGAACACCGGGGAGCTGTTTTTT. Amino acid sequence: CSAAPPGQNTGELFF. V usage is TRBV20-1 and J usage is TRBJ2-2; D is possibly TRBD1 (5 bases). Deletions cut 5 bases from V and 1 base from J, with 14 bases between. The CDR3 covers 15 residues. Germline-derived CDR1 and CDR2 are DFQATT and SNEGSKA (reference sequence).

The chain joins TRBV12-3 or TRBV12-4 to TRBJ1-4; D is perhaps TRBD1 (5 bases). This CDR3 is built from 14 residues. V was clipped by 1 base and J by 5 bases, with 8 bases between them. The CDR3 DNA sequence: TGTGCCAGCAGTTTAGTTCAGGGAAATGAAAAACTGTTTTTT. This translates into CASSLVQGNEKLFF.

This clonotype has more than one count but fewer than ten. This chain links TRBV5-5 with TRBJ1-1; TRBD1 is a possible D gene (5 bases). The CDR3 contains 14 residues. Trimming took 4 bases from V and 6 from J, leaving 16 bases between them. Germline lookup yields CDR1 SGHKS and CDR2 YYEKEE (reference sequence). CDR3 nucleotide sequence: TGTGCCAGCAGCGCCCCGGGGCCCCACGCTGAAGCTTTCTTT. This encodes CASSAPGPHAEAFF.

This chain uses TRBV6-1 with TRBJ2-7, with 8 bases identical to TRBD1. With V trimmed by 7 bases and J by 4 bases, 12 bases remained unmatched. CDR3 length: 15 residues. In germline, CDR1 is MNHNS, CDR2 SASEGT. DNA of the CDR3: TGTGCCAGCACCACCCGGACAGGGAGACATTACGAGCAGTACTTC. Translation gives CASTTRTGRHYEQYF.

This clonotype showed up just a few times. V gene TRBV2 combines with J gene TRBJ2-1, with TRBD2 identical over 7 bases. J was trimmed by 1 base and V by 6 bases; bases with no gene match: 3. From germline, CDR1 is SNHLY and CDR2 FYNNEI. The length of the CDR3 is 14 residues. The CDR3 loop reads CASSGRLSYNEQFF. The CDR3 bases are TGTGCCAGCAGCGGGAGGTTATCCTACAATGAGCAGTTCTTC.

CDR3 region: CSARPDSYTGELFF. CDR3 nucleotide sequence: TGCAGTGCTAGACCTGACAGTTACACCGGGGAGCTGTTTTTT. The chain has TRBV20-1 and TRBJ2-2, with D maybe TRBD1 (5 bases). The CDR3 covers 14 residues. V lost 2 bases and J 3 bases, leaving 10 bases between the germline ends. Germline V gene data show CDR1 as DFQATT and CDR2 as SNEGSKA (reference sequence).

This chain uses TRBV10-3 with TRBJ2-6; weak D call: TRBD2 (5 bases). The ends were cut back, 2 bases at V and 0 bases at J, with 5 bases in the middle. The CDR3 runs 15 residues. Per the germline V gene, CDR1 is ENHRY and CDR2 is SYGVKD. CDR3 in DNA: TGTGCCATCAGTGAGACTAGCTCTGGGGCCAACGTCCTGACTTTC. It encodes CAISETSSGANVLTF.

This clonotype was observed once. The chain is built from TRBV7-9 and TRBJ2-1; 10 positions match TRBD1. After removal of 4 bases from V and 4 bases from J, the junction contained 4 bases not matched to a gene. The germline CDR1 and CDR2 sequences are SEHNR and FQNEAQ (reference sequence). This CDR3 comprises 15 residues. The CDR3 nucleotides are TGTGCCAGCAGCTCTCAGGGACAGGGGTACAATGAGCAGTTCTTC. It translates to CASSSQGQGYNEQFF.

This clonotype has a handful of counts. CDR3 bases: TGTGCCAGCAGTTCCCTCGAGCGCAAGCCCTACGAGCAGTACTTC. Residues: CASSSLERKPYEQYF. The rearrangement uses TRBV12-3 or TRBV12-4 and TRBJ2-7; D uncertain. The CDR3 runs to 15 residues. V shed 4 bases and J shed 2 bases, with 15 bases lying between them.

This clonotype was detected only a few times. The chain joins TRBV20-1 to TRBJ2-2, with TRBD2 matching over 10 bases. Germline loops: CDR1 DFQATT, CDR2 SNEGSKA (reference sequence). Trimming took 2 bases from V and 6 from J; bases not matched to a gene: 15. This CDR3 contains 18 residues. As DNA, the CDR3 is TGCAGTGCTAGATCTTGGGCTAGCGGGGGCCATAACGCCGGGGAGCTGTTTTTT. Translating it yields CSARSWASGGHNAGELFF.

This clonotype was found a few times. This chain links TRBV10-3 with TRBJ2-2; TRBD2 aligns across 12 bases. The CDR3 loop spans 16 amino acids. Germline trimming cut 6 bases from V and 7 bases from J; bases unmatched to any gene: 9. Germline CDR1 reads ENHRY; CDR2 reads SYGVKD. CDR3 region: CAISPTSGGSFGELFF. CDR3 coding DNA: TGTGCCATCAGCCCTACTAGCGGGGGGAGTTTCGGGGAGCTGTTTTTT.

The chain recombines TRBV6-5 with TRBJ2-7; D is perhaps TRBD1 (6 bases). V lost 4 bases and J lost 1, with 8 bases in between. The CDR3 runs 13 residues. CDR1 MNHEY and CDR2 SVGAGI come from the germline V gene. CDR3 in DNA: TGTGCCAGCAGTTCAGGGGTATCCTACGAGCAGTACTTC. Amino acids: CASSSGVSYEQYF.

The rearrangement joins TRBV10-3 to TRBJ1-6, with D unclear. This CDR3 is built from 14 residues. V was shortened by 2 bases and J by 6 bases, with 8 bases between the two germline ends. Germline CDR1 and CDR2: ENHRY and SYGVKD. The CDR3 region has the DNA TGTGCCATCAGTGAGAGGGTCAGTAATTCACCCCTCCACTTT. Residues: CAISERVSNSPLHF.

This clonotype turned up a few times. The chain carries TRBV11-1 and TRBJ2-1; 7 positions agree with TRBD2. The germline V gene encodes CDR1 SGHAT and CDR2 FQDESV (reference sequence). The CDR3 extends over 18 amino acids. The trim removed 1 base at V and 2 bases at J, leaving 11 bases unmatched. The CDR3 DNA sequence: TGTGCCAGCAGCTTAGTATTTATCGCGGGGGTTACCTACAATGAGCAGTTCTTC. Protein sequence: CASSLVFIAGVTYNEQFF.

The chain joins TRBV9 to TRBJ2-3, with D perhaps assigned TRBD1 or TRBD2 (5 bases each). CDR1 is SGDLS, CDR2 YYNGEE, per germline. The ends were cut back, 0 bases at V and 8 bases at J, with 13 bases in the middle. This CDR3 has 14 residues. CDR3 sequence (DNA): TGTGCCAGCAGCGTAGCGGGCTTTGGGGGTACGCAGTATTTT. Its protein is CASSVAGFGGTQYF.

The chain links TRBV10-3 to TRBJ1-1, with D uncertain. The V gene's germline CDR1 is ENHRY and CDR2 SYGVKD. V lost 2 bases, J lost 1 base, and 11 bases lay in between. The CDR3 is 15 residues long. CDR3 nucleotide sequence: TGTGCCATCAGTGAGGGGAGGCAGACGAACACTGAAGCTTTCTTT. It specifies CAISEGRQTNTEAFF.

This clonotype turned up a few times. J is TRBJ2-1 and V is TRBV20-1; 10 bases align to TRBD2. Losses at the gene ends were 6 bases for V and 3 bases for J; bases not matched to a gene: 8. Germline CDR1 reads DFQATT; CDR2 reads SNEGSKA (reference sequence). CDR3 length equals 15 residues. CDR3 sequence reads: CSAKRLAGDYNEQFF. The CDR3 DNA is TGCAGTGCCAAAAGGCTAGCGGGGGACTACAATGAGCAGTTCTTC.

This sequence joins TRBV5-1 and TRBJ2-1, with 8 bases fitting TRBD2. V lost 0 bases to trimming and J lost 0 bases; unmatched junction nucleotides: 5. The germline V gene has CDR1 SGHRS and CDR2 YFSETQ. This CDR3 is built from 17 residues. The CDR3 DNA is TGCGCCAGCAGCTTGGTTCCCAGCGGGAGCTCCTACAATGAGCAGTTCTTC. Its protein is CASSLVPSGSSYNEQFF.

At least ten counts were recorded for this clonotype. The CDR3 sequence is CASSLVAGLSNQPQHF. For the CDR3, the DNA is TGTGCCAGCAGCTTGGTGGCAGGACTTAGCAATCAGCCCCAGCATTTT. The chain links TRBV5-5 to TRBJ1-5; D unresolved. Trimming stripped 0 bases from V and 0 bases from J, with 10 bases between. The CDR3 has 16 amino acids. Germline-derived CDR1 and CDR2 are SGHKS and YYEKEE (reference sequence).

The sample holds a few counts of this clonotype. This chain joins TRBV11-2 and TRBJ2-1; D possibly uses TRBD1 or TRBD2 (6 bases each). There are 12 residues in the CDR3. Germline V gene sequence: CDR1 SGHAT, CDR2 FQNNGV. The V gene lost 1 base and the J gene lost 9 bases, with 7 bases spanning the gap. DNA for the CDR3: TGTGCCAGCAGCTTAGCGGGGGCTGAGCAGTTCTTC. Translation gives CASSLAGAEQFF.

The chain links TRBV12-3 or TRBV12-4 to TRBJ1-2; 10 nucleotides line up with TRBD1. J was trimmed by 7 bases and V by 5 bases; bases with no gene match: 1. CDR3 length equals 12 residues. The CDR3 coding sequence is TGTGCCAGCAGTGGACAGGGGGTTGGCTACACCTTC. Translated: CASSGQGVGYTF.

This clonotype was observed a handful of times. This chain links TRBV27 with TRBJ2-1; 7 bases line up with TRBD2. CDR1 MNHEY and CDR2 SMNVEV come from the germline V gene (reference sequence). The CDR3 spans 12 residues. The trim removed 4 bases at V and 7 bases at J, leaving 1 base unmatched. The CDR3: CASSWGGNEQFF. DNA of the CDR3: TGTGCCAGCAGTTGGGGGGGGAATGAGCAGTTCTTC.

A few counts support this clonotype. The chain couples TRBV14 to TRBJ2-7; 7 bases agree with TRBD1. The germline V gene encodes CDR1 SGHDN and CDR2 FVKESK. The CDR3 is 15 amino acids. V dropped 2 bases and J dropped 0; count of bases not matched to a gene: 4. The CDR3 nucleotides read TGTGCCAGCAGCCAACCGGGACAGATCTCCTACGAGCAGTACGTC. The encoded protein is CASSQPGQISYEQYV.